This T cell receptor beta chain was identified during a study of CD8+ T cells in alopecia areata. Study-wide context: In an open-label trial, patients got 5 to 10 mg tofacitinib twice daily. Treatment with tofacitinib (6 to 18 months) was followed by 6 months off drug. Study observations and caveats: Elevated clonality characterized lesional scalp relative to normal scalp, particularly in alopecia totalis/universalis.

Sequencing templates came from extracted RNA that was reverse transcribed into cDNA. Some clones are missing from TCRdb's copy, which holds only in-frame ones; the method was immunoSEQ multiplex PCR. Of about 150,000 clones detected, 50% to 65% appear once; the ten largest clones hold 15% to 20%. The study team obtained lesional scalp punch biopsies and peripheral blood from alopecia areata patients. Notes on this clone: Its target is not known.

CDR1 is MNHEY and CDR2 is SMNVEV in the germline V gene (reference sequence). CDR3 length: 16 residues. V was clipped by 4 bases and J by 0 bases; unmatched bases: 8. The chain uses TRBV27 and TRBJ1-1; 7 nucleotides match TRBD1. This clonotype was sampled from a human donor with alopecia areata. The material sequenced was CD8+ T cells sorted from blood, taken at week 0. The CDR3 bases are TGTGCCAGCAGTTACCACAGGGGCCACATGAACACTGAAGCTTTCTTT. This sequence encodes CASSYHRGHMNTEAFF.